This TCR beta chain was sequenced in a study of graft-versus-host responses after intestinal transplantation. Assay: immunoSEQ multiplex PCR; the TCRdb copy retains only in-frame clones and omits some. This sample has 39,000 or so clones; about 94% occur once, and the top ten carry over 20%. In regard to this clone: As yet, its antigen is unknown.

V dropped 3 bases and J dropped 4; count of bases not matched to a gene: 13. This CDR3 is 19 amino acids long. Looked up from germline, CDR1 is LGHNA and CDR2 is YSLEER. Sequenced material: unstimulated CD8+ T cells sorted from spleen or lymph node cells, taken before transplant. The source is a human donor who was the organ donor for an intestinal transplant. The chain carries TRBV4-3 and TRBJ2-5; 14 nucleotides match TRBD2. CDR3 residues: CASSQGPTSGRAKRETQYF. The CDR3 DNA reads TGCGCCAGCAGCCAGGGCCCGACTAGCGGGAGGGCCAAGAGAGAGACCCAGTACTTC.